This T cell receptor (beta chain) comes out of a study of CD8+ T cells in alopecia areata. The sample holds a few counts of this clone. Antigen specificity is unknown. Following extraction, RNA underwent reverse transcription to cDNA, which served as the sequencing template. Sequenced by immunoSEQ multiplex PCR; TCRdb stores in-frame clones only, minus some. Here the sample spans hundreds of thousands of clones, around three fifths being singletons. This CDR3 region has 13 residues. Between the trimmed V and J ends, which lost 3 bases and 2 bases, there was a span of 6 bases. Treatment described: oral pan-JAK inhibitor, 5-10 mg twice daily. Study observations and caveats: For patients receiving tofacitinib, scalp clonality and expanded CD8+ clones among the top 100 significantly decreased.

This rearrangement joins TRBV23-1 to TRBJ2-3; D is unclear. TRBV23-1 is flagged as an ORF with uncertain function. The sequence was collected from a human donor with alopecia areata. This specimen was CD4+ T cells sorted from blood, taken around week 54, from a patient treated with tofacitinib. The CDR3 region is CASSHGLTDTQYF. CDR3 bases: TGCGCCAGCAGTCACGGGCTCACAGATACGCAGTATTTT.